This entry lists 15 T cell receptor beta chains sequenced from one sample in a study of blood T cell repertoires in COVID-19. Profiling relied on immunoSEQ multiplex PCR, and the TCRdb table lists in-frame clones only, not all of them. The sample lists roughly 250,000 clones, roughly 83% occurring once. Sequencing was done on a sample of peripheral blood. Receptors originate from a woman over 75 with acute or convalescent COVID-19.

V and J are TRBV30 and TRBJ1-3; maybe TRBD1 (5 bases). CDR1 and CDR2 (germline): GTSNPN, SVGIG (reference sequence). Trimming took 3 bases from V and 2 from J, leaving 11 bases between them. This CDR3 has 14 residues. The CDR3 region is CAWRPRGAGNTIYF. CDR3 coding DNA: TGTGCCTGGAGACCACGGGGGGCTGGAAACACCATATATTTT. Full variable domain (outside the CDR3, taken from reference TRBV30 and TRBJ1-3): SQTIHQWPATLVQPVGSPLSLECTVEGTSNPNLYWYRQAAGRGLQLLFYSVGIGQISSEVPQNLSASRPQDRQFILSSKKLLLSDSGFYLCAWRPRGAGNTIYFGEGSWLTVV.

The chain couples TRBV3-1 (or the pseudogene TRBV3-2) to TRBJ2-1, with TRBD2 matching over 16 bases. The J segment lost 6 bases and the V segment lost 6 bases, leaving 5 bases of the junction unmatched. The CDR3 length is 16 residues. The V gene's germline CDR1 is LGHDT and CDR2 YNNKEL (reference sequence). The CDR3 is CASSGTSGGAPNEQFF. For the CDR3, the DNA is TGTGCCAGCAGTGGGACTAGCGGGGGGGCCCCCAATGAGCAGTTCTTC.

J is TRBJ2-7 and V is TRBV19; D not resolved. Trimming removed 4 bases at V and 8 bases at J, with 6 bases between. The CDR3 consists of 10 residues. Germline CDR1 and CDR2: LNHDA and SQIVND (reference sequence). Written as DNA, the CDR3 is TGTGCCAGTAGTAAGAGCAAGCAGTACTTC. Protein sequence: CASSKSKQYF.

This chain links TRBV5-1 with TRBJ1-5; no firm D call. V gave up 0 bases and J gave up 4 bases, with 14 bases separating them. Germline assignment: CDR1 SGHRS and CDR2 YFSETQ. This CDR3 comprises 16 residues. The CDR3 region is CASSLEGGGTNQPQHF. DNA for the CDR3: TGCGCCAGCAGCTTGGAGGGAGGCGGCACAAATCAGCCCCAGCATTTT.

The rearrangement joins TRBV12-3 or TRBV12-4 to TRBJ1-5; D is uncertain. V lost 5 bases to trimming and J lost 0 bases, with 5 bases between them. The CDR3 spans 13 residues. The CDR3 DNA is TGTGCCAGCAGTCAGAATAGCAATCAGCCCCAGCATTTT. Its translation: CASSQNSNQPQHF.

The CDR3 DNA sequence: TGTGCCAGCTCAGGGGACAGCCTAGGGGCAGATACGCAGTATTTT. Residues: CASSGDSLGADTQYF. V and J are TRBV18 and TRBJ2-3; 7 nucleotides agree with TRBD1. This CDR3 is 15 amino acids long. J gave up 4 bases and V 5 bases, and 9 bases lay outside the gene matches. Germline assignment: CDR1 KGHSH and CDR2 LQKENI.

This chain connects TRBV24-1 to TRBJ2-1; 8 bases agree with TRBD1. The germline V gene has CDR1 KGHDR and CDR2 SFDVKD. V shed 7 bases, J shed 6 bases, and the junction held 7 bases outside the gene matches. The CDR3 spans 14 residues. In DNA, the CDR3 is TGTGCCACCAGCCTGGGACAGGCATCCAATGAGCAGTTCTTC. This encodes CATSLGQASNEQFF.

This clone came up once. CDR3 bases: TGTGCCAGCTCACCTGCACAGGACGGTGGAAACACCATATATTTT. Translation: CASSPAQDGGNTIYF. V gene TRBV18 combines with J gene TRBJ1-3, with D possibly being TRBD1 (5 bases). Trimming left V 3 bases short and J 3 bases short, with 12 bases between. The germline V gene has CDR1 KGHSH and CDR2 LQKENI. This CDR3 is 15 amino acids long.

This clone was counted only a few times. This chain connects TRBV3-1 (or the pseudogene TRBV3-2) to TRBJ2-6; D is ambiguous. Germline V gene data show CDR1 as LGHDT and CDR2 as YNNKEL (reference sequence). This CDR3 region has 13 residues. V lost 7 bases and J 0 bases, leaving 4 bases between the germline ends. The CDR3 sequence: CASTLSGANVLTF. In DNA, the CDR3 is TGTGCCAGCACCCTCTCTGGGGCCAACGTCCTGACTTTC.

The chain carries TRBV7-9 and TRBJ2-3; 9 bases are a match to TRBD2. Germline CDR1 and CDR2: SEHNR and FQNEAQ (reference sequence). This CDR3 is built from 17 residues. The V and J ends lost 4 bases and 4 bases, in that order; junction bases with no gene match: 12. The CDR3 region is CASSSDSARTSADTQYF. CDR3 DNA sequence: TGTGCCAGCAGCTCCGACTCTGCCCGGACTAGCGCAGATACGCAGTATTTT.

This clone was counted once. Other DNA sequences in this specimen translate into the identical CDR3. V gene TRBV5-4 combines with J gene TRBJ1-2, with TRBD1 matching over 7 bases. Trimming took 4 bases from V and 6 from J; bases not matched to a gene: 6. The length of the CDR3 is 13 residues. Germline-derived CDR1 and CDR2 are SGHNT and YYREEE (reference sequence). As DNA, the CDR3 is TGTGCCAGCAGCCGCCAGACAGGGAATGGCTACACCTTC. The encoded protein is CASSRQTGNGYTF.

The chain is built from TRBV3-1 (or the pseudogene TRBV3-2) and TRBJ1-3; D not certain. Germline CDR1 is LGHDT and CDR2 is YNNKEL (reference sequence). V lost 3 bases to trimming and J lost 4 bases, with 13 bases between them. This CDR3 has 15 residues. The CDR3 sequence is CASSHPGSFGNTIYF. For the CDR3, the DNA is TGTGCCAGCAGCCACCCCGGGTCCTTCGGAAACACCATATATTTT.

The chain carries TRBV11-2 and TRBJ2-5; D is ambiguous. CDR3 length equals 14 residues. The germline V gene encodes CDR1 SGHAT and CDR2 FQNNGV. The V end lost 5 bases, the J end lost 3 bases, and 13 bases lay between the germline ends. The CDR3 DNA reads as TGTGCCAGCAGCCTAGGTGGTAGCAAAGAGACCCAGTACTTC. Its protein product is CASSLGGSKETQYF.

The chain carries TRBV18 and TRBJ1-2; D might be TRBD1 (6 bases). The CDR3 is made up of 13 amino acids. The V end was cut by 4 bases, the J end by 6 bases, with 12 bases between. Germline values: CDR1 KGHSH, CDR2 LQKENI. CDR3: CASSQSEGDGYTF. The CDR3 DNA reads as TGTGCCAGCTCACAATCTGAGGGGGATGGCTACACCTTC.

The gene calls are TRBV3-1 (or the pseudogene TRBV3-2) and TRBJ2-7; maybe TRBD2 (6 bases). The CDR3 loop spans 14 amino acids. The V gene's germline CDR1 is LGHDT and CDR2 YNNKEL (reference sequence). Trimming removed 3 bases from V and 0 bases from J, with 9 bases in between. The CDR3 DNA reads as TGTGCCAGCAGCCAGGCGGGGATCTCCTACGAGCAGTACTTC. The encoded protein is CASSQAGISYEQYF.